Below, one T cell receptor (beta chain) is given with its context. V lost 5 bases, J lost 6 bases, and 14 bases stayed unmatched. The CDR3 runs to 17 residues. The data are from a study of patients and donors after allogeneic stem cell transplantation. TCRdb re-called the RT-PCR reads with MiXCR, one entry per CDR3 protein. The sample yields about 960,000 distinct CDR3 sequences, 18% seen once. Sequenced: blood, either unsorted or a sorted T cell fraction (not recorded which). The receptor was isolated from a human donor who was either an allogeneic HSCT recipient or a stem cell or donor lymphocyte infusion donor (not recorded which). It is not recorded whose cells these are; they may come from a transplant donor. The V and J genes are TRBV12-3 or TRBV12-4 and TRBJ2-3; 10 bases are a match to TRBD2. The CDR3 bases are TGTGCCAGCAGTCAAAGCGGGAGGGCCGTCTTCTCGGATACGCAGTATTTT. Protein product: CASSQSGRAVFSDTQYF.